Listed here are 17 T cell receptor beta chains from one sample, sequenced in a study of cytomegalovirus exposure and HLA in healthy donors. PCR amplification relied on 60 Vbeta primers (plus 13 Jbeta primers). The data were produced by immunoSEQ multiplex PCR, yet TCRdb's version contains in-frame clones alone and is incomplete. In the table there are about 240,000 clones, about four fifths of which are singletons. Sequencing was carried out using PBMCs. The receptors shown here come from a woman aged 40 to 50 in good health and CMV-seropositive.

The table lists this clone with a count of one. This chain uses TRBV7-2 with TRBJ2-7; 7 nucleotides match TRBD1. CDR1 is SGHTA and CDR2 is FQGNSA in the germline V gene. This CDR3 contains 15 residues. The ends lost 5 bases at V and 0 bases at J; junction bases unmatched: 7. In DNA form, the CDR3 reads TGTGCCAGCAGCAGACAGGGTAGGGACTCCTACGAGCAGTACTTC. Translated, it gives CASSRQGRDSYEQYF. Full variable domain (remainder filled in from reference TRBV7-2 and TRBJ2-7): GAGVSQSPSNKVTEKGKDVELRCDPISGHTALYWYRQSLGQGLEFLIYFQGNSAPDKSGLPSDRFSAERTGGSVSTLTIQRTQQEDSAVYLCASSRQGRDSYEQYFGPGTRLTVT.

The V call is TRBV9, the J call TRBJ2-7, with TRBD2 matching over 9 bases. The CDR3 contains 14 residues. V lost 0 bases, J lost 4 bases, and 2 bases stayed unmatched. Germline V CDR1 and CDR2: SGDLS, YYNGEE. The CDR3 sequence is CASSVGSGRYEQYF. The CDR3 DNA sequence: TGTGCCAGCAGCGTAGGTAGCGGGAGATACGAGCAGTACTTC.

This clone came up a few times. The chain is built from TRBV19 and TRBJ2-1, with 7 bases fitting TRBD1. Unmatched junction bases numbered 15, after V lost 1 base and J lost 12 bases. The germline V gene encodes CDR1 LNHDA and CDR2 SQIVND (reference sequence). The CDR3 spans 16 residues. CDR3 coding DNA: TGTGCCAGTAGTATAGTCTCGACAGGGTACCAAAACGGGCAGTTCTTC. Amino acid sequence: CASSIVSTGYQNGQFF.

This rearrangement joins TRBV12-5 to TRBJ1-5, with D unclear. With 0 bases removed from V and 1 base from J, the gap between germline ends came to 16 bases. CDR3 length: 18 amino acids. Germline CDR1 reads LGHNT; CDR2 reads FRNRAP. The CDR3 bases are TGTGCTAGTGGTTTGGTTCCTGGAGGGTCTAGAAGCAATCAGCCCCAGCATTTT. It specifies CASGLVPGGSRSNQPQHF.

In this sample, this clone turned up once. This chain uses TRBV21-1 with TRBJ1-5. TRBV21-1 is termed a pseudogene. The CDR3 covers 19 residues. DNA for the CDR3: TGTGCCAGCAGTTATACAGATTGTGGCGGGGTCTATAGCAATCAGCCCCAGCATTTT. This gives the protein CASSYTDCGGVYSNQPQHF.

CDR3 nucleotide sequence: TGTGCCAGCAGCTTCCAAGCGGGGTACACAGATACGCAGTATTTT. This encodes CASSFQAGYTDTQYF. The chain uses TRBV5-6 and TRBJ2-3, with 7 bases matching TRBD2. This CDR3 spans 15 amino acids. Looked up from germline, CDR1 is SGHDT and CDR2 is YYEEEE. V was pared by 2 bases and J by 2 bases, with 5 bases of the junction left unmatched.

The genes are TRBV30 and TRBJ1-5, with TRBD1 identical over 7 bases. The V segment lost 5 bases and the J segment 2 bases; nucleotides outside the gene matches: 3. In germline, CDR1 is GTSNPN, CDR2 SVGIG (reference sequence). The CDR3 contains 13 residues. Here the CDR3 reads CAWAGQGNQPQHF. The CDR3 nucleotides read TGTGCCTGGGCAGGACAGGGCAATCAGCCCCAGCATTTT.

This clone has a handful of counts. V usage is TRBV5-1 and J usage is TRBJ1-1, with D possibly matching TRBD1 (6 bases). This CDR3 is 13 amino acids long. The ends were cut back, 3 bases at V and 3 bases at J, with 9 bases in the middle. Germline V gene data show CDR1 as SGHRS and CDR2 as YFSETQ. As DNA, the CDR3 is TGCGCCAGCAGCTCATACAGGGACACTGAAGCTTTCTTT. It specifies CASSSYRDTEAFF.

V usage is TRBV23-1 and J usage is TRBJ2-7; D is uncertain. TRBV23-1 is marked as an open reading frame, function uncertain. The V end was cut by 8 bases, the J end by 3 bases, with 11 bases between. The CDR3 is 12 residues long. Here the CDR3 DNA reads TGCGCCAGCCGATGCGGCGGCTACGAGCAGTACTTC. Translation: CASRCGGYEQYF.

The rearrangement uses TRBV6-5 and TRBJ1-2; TRBD1 aligns across 9 bases. The junction had 5 bases not matched to a gene; V was cut back by 5 bases and J by 7 bases. The length of the CDR3 is 13 residues. Per the germline V gene, CDR1 is MNHEY and CDR2 is SVGAGI. The CDR3 DNA reads TGTGCCAGCAGTGAGCAGACAGGGGGTGGCTACACCTTC. Protein: CASSEQTGGGYTF.

CDR3 sequence reads: CASSARLAGYNEQFF. The CDR3 nucleotides read TGTGCCAGCAGTGCCCGACTAGCGGGATACAATGAGCAGTTCTTC. The chain has TRBV2 and TRBJ2-1, with 11 bases aligning to TRBD2. Germline V gives CDR1 SNHLY, CDR2 FYNNEI. The CDR3 has 15 residues. Losses at the gene ends were 4 bases for V and 4 bases for J; bases not matched to a gene: 3.

The chain couples TRBV7-3 to TRBJ2-3; TRBD2 matches at 10 bases. V was pared by 5 bases and J by 1 base, with 9 bases of the junction left unmatched. The CDR3 is 17 amino acids. Germline CDR1 SGHTA, CDR2 FQGTGA. Here the CDR3 DNA reads TGTGCCAGCAGCCCAAATCGGGGGACTAGCGGCACAGATACGCAGTATTTT. Translated, it gives CASSPNRGTSGTDTQYF.

The gene calls are TRBV27 and TRBJ2-1; 11 bases align to TRBD2. The CDR3 extends over 15 amino acids. The germline gives CDR1 MNHEY, CDR2 SMNVEV (reference sequence). Germline trimming cut 3 bases from V and 5 bases from J; bases unmatched to any gene: 3. CDR3 in DNA: TGTGCCAGCAGTTTTCTAGCGGGGGGTGACAATGAGCAGTTCTTC. Its translation: CASSFLAGGDNEQFF.

The V call is TRBV11-2, the J call TRBJ2-3; 10 bases line up with TRBD1. The germline V gene has CDR1 SGHAT and CDR2 FQNNGV. The CDR3 is 16 residues long. The ends lost 3 bases at V and 4 bases at J; junction bases unmatched: 7. The CDR3 loop reads CASSFPGQGLADTQYF. CDR3 DNA sequence: TGTGCCAGCAGCTTCCCGGGACAGGGGCTGGCAGATACGCAGTATTTT.

The J gene is TRBJ1-4, the V gene TRBV7-9; the match to TRBD1 covers 7 bases. The V and J ends lost 1 base and 8 bases, in that order; junction bases with no gene match: 7. The CDR3 is 15 amino acids. Germline V gives CDR1 SEHNR, CDR2 FQNEAQ (reference sequence). The CDR3 bases are TGTGCCAGCAGCTTAGATAGGACAGGCGGAGAAAAACTGTTTTTT. Translating gives CASSLDRTGGEKLFF.

This clone was observed once. The genes are TRBV19 and TRBJ2-7, with 10 bases that match TRBD1. This CDR3 is 15 amino acids long. V dropped 7 bases and J dropped 5; count of bases not matched to a gene: 11. Per the germline V gene, CDR1 is LNHDA and CDR2 is SQIVND (reference sequence). Here the CDR3 DNA reads TGTGCCAGTAAAAGGACGGGGACAGGGGATAACGAGCAGTACTTC. This codes for CASKRTGTGDNEQYF.

This clone turned up a few times. The gene calls are TRBV28 and TRBJ1-5; D possibly corresponds to TRBD1 (5 bases). The CDR3 has 15 residues. V was trimmed by 2 bases and J by 6 bases, leaving 14 bases between them. Germline-derived CDR1 and CDR2 are MDHEN and SYDVKM. The CDR3 bases are TGTGCCAGCAGTTTACCCCCTCTCGGGGGTCAGCCCCAGCATTTT. Amino acids: CASSLPPLGGQPQHF. The full variable domain, in which reference TRBV28 and TRBJ1-5 provide the parts outside the CDR3, is DVKVTQSSRYLVKRTGEKVFLECVQDMDHENMFWYRQDPGLGLRLIYFSYDVKMKEKGDIPEGYSVSREKKERFSLILESASTNQTSMYLCASSLPPLGGQPQHFGDGTRLSIL.